Each of the 20 T cell receptor beta chains below was sequenced from the same sample in a study of blood T cells in healthy people across ages (dated by TCRdb to between 2014 and 2017). Libraries were constructed by 5' RACE. The sequencer was an Illumina HiSeq 2500. A second PCR of about 6 to 11 cycles was run with a J-beta primer mix and a sample-barcoded 5' primer. TCRdb reanalyzed the raw reads on its own, using fastp at Q25 for trimming and MiXCR for clone calling, and kept in-frame beta chains. Entries are consolidated by CDR3 protein sequence, retaining the most common genes and DNA. This sample has roughly 680,000 distinct CDR3 sequences in its table, and over 40% of those were observed once. The ten largest clonotypes hold 13% of the sample. The sequenced sample consisted of blood. These receptors all come from a woman of 80 years or more in good health.

This clonotype was picked up many times. The V call is TRBV7-2, the J call TRBJ2-1; perhaps TRBD2 as D (6 bases). This CDR3 spans 15 amino acids. Trimming took 5 bases from V and 0 from J, leaving 11 bases between them. The V gene's germline CDR1 is SGHTA and CDR2 FQGNSA. In nucleotides, the CDR3 is TGTGCCAGCAGCGCGGGAACAGGCTCCTACAATGAGCAGTTCTTC. Its translation: CASSAGTGSYNEQFF.

Comment on this clonotype: Possible read error: a much larger clone is one base away. V is TRBV27 and J is TRBJ1-2, with D possibly being TRBD1 (5 bases). Germline V gene sequence: CDR1 MNHEY, CDR2 SMNVEV (reference sequence). CDR3 size: 15 residues. The CDR3 here is CVSSPVRVRDYGYTF. CDR3 bases: TGTGTCAGCAGTCCCGTCAGGGTTCGGGACTATGGCTACACCTTC.

The rearrangement uses TRBV28 and TRBJ1-5; 7 bases agree with TRBD1. Germline CDR1 reads MDHEN; CDR2 reads SYDVKM. This CDR3 contains 15 residues. Losses at the gene ends were 0 bases for V and 6 bases for J; bases not matched to a gene: 5. CDR3 bases: TGTGCCAGCAGTTTATGGAGGGGGCGGGTTCAGCCCCAGCATTTT. Translating it yields CASSLWRGRVQPQHF.

This clonotype showed up just once. The V and J genes are TRBV4-1 and TRBJ2-7; 11 nucleotides align to TRBD2. V lost 5 bases and J lost 4; bases outside the gene matches: 10. CDR3 length equals 16 residues. The germline V gene encodes CDR1 MGHRA and CDR2 YSYEKL. CDR3 sequence: CASSTGLAATLYEQYF. CDR3 coding DNA: TGCGCCAGCAGCACGGGACTAGCGGCTACGTTATACGAGCAGTACTTC.

This clonotype has only a few counts. A read error may produce the germline difference seen at one junction end. In DNA, the CDR3 is TGTGCCAGCTCACCATCCGTAATCTCCCACAATGAGCAGTTCTTC. This translates into CASSPSVISHNEQFF. V is TRBV18 and J is TRBJ2-1, with D uncertain. Germline V CDR1 and CDR2: KGHSH, LQKENI. There are 15 residues in the CDR3.

Many counts were recorded for this clonotype. In DNA, the CDR3 is TGTGCCAGCAGTGAAGGGGGACAGGGGTATCAGCCCCAGCATTTT. Translation: CASSEGGQGYQPQHF. This sequence joins TRBV2 and TRBJ1-5, with 10 bases that match TRBD1. The CDR3 is 15 residues long. CDR1 SNHLY and CDR2 FYNNEI come from the germline V gene. With 1 base clipped from V and 5 bases from J, the junction kept 2 bases outside the gene matches.

This clonotype has just a few counts. The genes are TRBV7-9 and TRBJ1-1; possible D gene TRBD1, 6 bases. V gave up 5 bases and J gave up 7 bases, with 20 bases separating them. This CDR3 has 15 amino acids. Germline lookup yields CDR1 SEHNR and CDR2 FQNEAQ (reference sequence). CDR3 sequence reads: CASSDYSGGRGEAFF. In DNA form, the CDR3 reads TGTGCCAGCAGCGATTATTCGGGGGGCCGGGGTGAAGCTTTCTTT.

The chain joins TRBV18 to TRBJ2-4; 7 bases are shared with TRBD2. The end of the DNA is better explained by TRBJ2-7, so the J call may be wrong. CDR1 and CDR2 from the germline V gene are KGHSH and LQKENI. This CDR3 comprises 15 residues. The CDR3 protein is CASSHPERGFYEQYF. Here the CDR3 DNA reads TGTGCCAGCTCCCATCCCGAGCGGGGTTTCTACGAGCAGTACTTC.

In its sample, this clonotype was seen many times. The chain has TRBV7-2 and TRBJ2-3; the D gene is possibly TRBD2 (6 bases). There are 14 residues in the CDR3. The germline V gene encodes CDR1 SGHTA and CDR2 FQGNSA. Trimming left V 5 bases short and J 11 bases short, with 20 bases between. CDR3 protein: CASSPRPAGPQQYF. The CDR3 DNA sequence: TGTGCCAGCAGCCCACGACCAGCGGGCCCCCAGCAGTATTTT. Full variable domain (outside the CDR3, taken from reference TRBV7-2 and TRBJ2-3): GAGVSQSPSNKVTEKGKDVELRCDPISGHTALYWYRQSLGQGLEFLIYFQGNSAPDKSGLPSDRFSAERTGGSVSTLTIQRTQQEDSAVYLCASSPRPAGPQQYFGPGTRLTVL.

This chain links TRBV9 with TRBJ1-1, with D possibly matching TRBD1 (6 bases). Looked up from germline, CDR1 is SGDLS and CDR2 is YYNGEE. The CDR3 sequence is 16 residues long. Trimming took 4 bases from V and 6 from J, leaving 22 bases between them. The CDR3 DNA is TGTGCCAGCAGCTATTTCGCCAGGGGAAATGGGGCTGAAGCTTTCTTT. Translated, it gives CASSYFARGNGAEAFF.

The V and J genes are TRBV5-1 and TRBJ1-1, with D unclear. Trimming cost V 4 bases and J 1 base, with 8 bases left between them. The CDR3 is made up of 13 amino acids. CDR1 SGHRS and CDR2 YFSETQ come from the germline V gene. CDR3 in DNA: TGCGCCAGCAGCCCCCTGAGGAACACTGAAGCTTTCTTT. It yields the protein CASSPLRNTEAFF.

Of note for this clonotype: This may stem from a read error, because a much larger clone lies one nucleotide away. This chain connects TRBV10-3 to TRBJ2-7; D might be TRBD1 (5 bases). V was shortened by 6 bases and J by 3 bases, with 9 bases between the two germline ends. CDR1 ENHRY and CDR2 SYGVKD come from the germline V gene. The CDR3 has 12 amino acids. The chain's CDR3 is CAISPQGYEQYF. CDR3 DNA sequence: TGTGCCATCAGCCCCCAGGGCTACGAGCAGTACTTC.

The rearrangement joins TRBV30 to TRBJ2-5; D not certain. Trimming took off 5 bases at V and 11 bases at J, with 12 bases between the two ends. The germline V gene has CDR1 GTSNPN and CDR2 SVGIG (reference sequence). The CDR3 extends over 10 amino acids. The CDR3 spells CAWGLREQYF. CDR3 coding DNA: TGTGCCTGGGGGCTCCGTGAGCAGTACTTC. The complete variable domain, with remaining parts taken from reference TRBV30 and TRBJ2-5, reads SQTIHQWPATLVQPVGSPLSLECTVEGTSNPNLYWYRQAAGRGLQLLFYSVGIGQISSEVPQNLSASRPQDRQFILSSKKLLLSDSGFYLCAWGLREQYFGPGTRLLVL.

The chain links TRBV29-1 to TRBJ2-3, with D perhaps assigned TRBD1 or TRBD2 (6 bases each). Germline V gene sequence: CDR1 SQVTM, CDR2 ANQGSEA. Trimming removed 7 bases from V and 5 bases from J, with 13 bases in between. CDR3 length: 12 amino acids. The CDR3 DNA is TGCAGCGGTTTCGGGGGCAAAGATACGCAGTATTTT. Its translation: CSGFGGKDTQYF.

This clonotype came up a few times. This may be a read error: a much more frequent sequence differs by one nucleotide. The chain recombines TRBV6-5 with TRBJ1-5; D perhaps matches TRBD1 (6 bases). The germline CDR1 and CDR2 sequences are MNHEY and SVGAGI. This CDR3 contains 14 residues. V dropped 5 bases and J dropped 4 bases, with 12 bases sitting between them. The CDR3 coding sequence is TGTGCCAGCAGTGATGGGGACAAGAATCAGCCCCAGCATTTT. Its translation is CASSDGDKNQPQHF.

This clonotype was seen many times. The rearrangement joins TRBV9 to TRBJ2-3, with 12 bases lining up with TRBD2. Germline values: CDR1 SGDLS, CDR2 YYNGEE. With V trimmed by 4 bases and J by 7 bases, 7 bases remained unmatched. The CDR3 has 15 amino acids. CDR3 region: CASSSRLAGAYTQYF. CDR3 nucleotides: TGTGCCAGCAGCTCTCGACTAGCGGGAGCGTATACGCAGTATTTT.

This clonotype was seen ten or more times. V and J are TRBV5-1 and TRBJ2-1, with 13 nucleotides matching TRBD2. CDR3 size: 14 residues. The junction had 3 bases not matched to a gene; V was cut back by 3 bases and J by 9 bases. Looked up from germline, CDR1 is SGHRS and CDR2 is YFSETQ. CDR3 nucleotide sequence: TGCGCCAGCAGCTGGGGACTAGCGGGACTTGAGCAGTTCTTC. Translating it yields CASSWGLAGLEQFF.

A note on this clonotype: This may stem from a read error, because a much larger clone lies one nucleotide away. The chain uses TRBV6-6 and TRBJ1-6; the match to TRBD1 covers 8 bases. CDR1 is MNHNY, CDR2 SVGAGI, per germline (reference sequence). This CDR3 contains 15 residues. V trimming: 7 bases; J trimming: 3 bases; junction bases outside the gene matches: 5. CDR3 nucleotide sequence: TGTGCCAGCATTCAGGGGGCAAGCTATAATTCACCCCTCCACTTT. This sequence encodes CASIQGASYNSPLHF.

A few counts support this clonotype. This chain joins TRBV6-2 or TRBV6-3 and TRBJ2-7; D not certain. V was clipped by 1 base and J by 4 bases, with 5 bases between them. CDR3 length: 12 residues. Germline V CDR1 and CDR2: MNHEY, SVGEGT. This CDR3 is CASSYWDYEQYF. The CDR3 bases are TGTGCCAGCAGTTACTGGGATTACGAGCAGTACTTC.

The chain carries TRBV29-1 and TRBJ2-1; no firm D call. The CDR3 runs to 11 residues. CDR1 and CDR2 (germline): SQVTM, ANQGSEA. The V end lost 7 bases, the J end lost 4 bases, and 8 bases lay between the germline ends. DNA of the CDR3: TGCAGCGGAGAGCTTTACAATGAGCAGTTCTTC. Residues: CSGELYNEQFF.